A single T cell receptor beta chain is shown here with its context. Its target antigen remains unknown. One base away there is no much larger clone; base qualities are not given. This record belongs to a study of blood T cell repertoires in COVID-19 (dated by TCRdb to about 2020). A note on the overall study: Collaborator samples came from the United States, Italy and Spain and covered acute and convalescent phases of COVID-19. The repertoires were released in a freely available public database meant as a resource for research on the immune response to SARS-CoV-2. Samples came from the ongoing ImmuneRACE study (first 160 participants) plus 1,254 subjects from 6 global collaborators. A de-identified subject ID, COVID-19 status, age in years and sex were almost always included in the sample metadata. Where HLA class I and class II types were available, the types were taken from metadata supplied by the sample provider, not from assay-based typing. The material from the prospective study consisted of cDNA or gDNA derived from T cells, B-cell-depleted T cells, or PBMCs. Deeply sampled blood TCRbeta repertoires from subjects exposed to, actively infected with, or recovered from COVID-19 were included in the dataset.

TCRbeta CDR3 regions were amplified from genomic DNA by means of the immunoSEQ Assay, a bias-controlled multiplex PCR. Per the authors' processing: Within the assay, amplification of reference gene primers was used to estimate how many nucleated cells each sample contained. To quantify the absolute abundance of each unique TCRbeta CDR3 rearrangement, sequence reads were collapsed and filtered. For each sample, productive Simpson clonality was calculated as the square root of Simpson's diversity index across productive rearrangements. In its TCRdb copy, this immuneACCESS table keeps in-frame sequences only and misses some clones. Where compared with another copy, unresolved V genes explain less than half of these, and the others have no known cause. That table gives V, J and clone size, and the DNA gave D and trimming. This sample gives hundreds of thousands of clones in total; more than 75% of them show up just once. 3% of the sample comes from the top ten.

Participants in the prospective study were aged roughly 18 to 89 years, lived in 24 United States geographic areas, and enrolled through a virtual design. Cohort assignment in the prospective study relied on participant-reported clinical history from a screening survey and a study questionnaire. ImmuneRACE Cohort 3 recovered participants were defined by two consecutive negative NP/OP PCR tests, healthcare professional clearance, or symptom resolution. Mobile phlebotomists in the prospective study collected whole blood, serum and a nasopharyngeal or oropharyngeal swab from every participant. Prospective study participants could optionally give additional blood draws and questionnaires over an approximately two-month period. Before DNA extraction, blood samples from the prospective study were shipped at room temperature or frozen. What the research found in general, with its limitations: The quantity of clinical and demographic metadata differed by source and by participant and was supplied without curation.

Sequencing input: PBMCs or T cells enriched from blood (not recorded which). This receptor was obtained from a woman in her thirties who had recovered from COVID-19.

The nucleotides read TGTGCCAGCAGTCGACTCCCCTTTGGAAACACCATATATTTT. Protein translation: CASSRLPFGNTIYF. Rearrangement joined TRBV27 to TRBJ1-3; no D segment can be confidently identified. Measured from the cysteine to the phenylalanine, the CDR3 is 14 residues long. Only CDR3 DNA is held: 42 bases, read in frame from base 1. The germline ends are 11 bases apart after V is trimmed by 5 bases and J by 3 bases. CDR1 MNHEY and CDR2 SMNVEV are derived from the germline V gene (reference sequence).